Shown below are 19 T cell receptor beta chains from a single sample sequenced in a study of radiotherapy plus CTLA-4 blockade in lung cancer. Assay: immunoSEQ multiplex PCR; the TCRdb copy retains only in-frame clones and omits some. This sample has nearly 95,000 clones, with roughly 80% found just once. Sequencing used peripheral blood, obtained from a patient treated with radiotherapy plus ipilimumab. The source of these receptors is a human donor with non-small cell lung cancer that progressed on radiotherapy plus ipilimumab.

The chain uses TRBV9 and TRBJ2-2, with D possibly matching TRBD1 (5 bases). The germline gives CDR1 SGDLS, CDR2 YYNGEE. The CDR3 has 14 residues. Trimming pared 0 bases from V and 6 bases from J, leaving 9 bases between. The CDR3 here is CASSVATVAGELFF. In DNA, the CDR3 is TGTGCCAGCAGCGTAGCGACAGTCGCCGGGGAGCTGTTTTTT.

The chain couples TRBV4-1 to TRBJ2-7; 7 bases are shared with TRBD2. This CDR3 spans 16 amino acids. Germline lookup yields CDR1 MGHRA and CDR2 YSYEKL. The V and J ends lost 4 bases and 2 bases, in that order; junction bases with no gene match: 11. CDR3 sequence: CASSRGLGGRPYEQYF. The CDR3 nucleotides read TGCGCCAGCAGCCGAGGGTTGGGAGGGCGGCCCTACGAGCAGTACTTC.

The V call is TRBV29-1, the J call TRBJ2-3; D is perhaps TRBD1 or TRBD2 (5 bases each). Trimming cost V 7 bases and J 1 base, with 15 bases left between them. Germline V lookup: CDR1 SQVTM, CDR2 ANQGSEA. The CDR3 runs 14 residues. The CDR3 is CSAGTHLRTDTQYF. CDR3 DNA: TGCAGCGCAGGGACCCACCTCCGCACAGATACGCAGTATTTT.

This clone was seen just once. The CDR3: CAWSGQGGRETQYF. The CDR3 nucleotides read TGTGCCTGGAGTGGTCAGGGGGGTAGAGAGACCCAGTACTTC. The chain links TRBV30 to TRBJ2-5, with D perhaps matching TRBD1 (7 bases). The V gene lost 1 base and the J gene lost 4 bases, with 13 bases spanning the gap. The CDR3 is 14 residues long. Germline CDR1 and CDR2: GTSNPN and SVGIG (reference sequence).

The chain combines TRBV11-2 with TRBJ1-1; D is ambiguous. This CDR3 is built from 11 residues. V was cut by 6 bases and J by 4 bases, with 6 bases left in between. Germline loops: CDR1 SGHAT, CDR2 FQNNGV. The CDR3 spells CASSKATEAFF. DNA of the CDR3: TGTGCCAGCAGTAAGGCCACTGAAGCTTTCTTT.

CDR3 DNA sequence: TGTGCCAGCAGCGGGGAGACCCAGTACTTC. This codes for CASSGETQYF. This sequence joins TRBV7-8 and TRBJ2-5; D is unclear. V was shortened by 5 bases and J by 5 bases, with 3 bases between the two germline ends. The CDR3 contains 10 residues. Germline-derived CDR1 and CDR2 are SGHVS and FQNEAQ.

This chain connects TRBV2 to TRBJ1-1, with D unclear. Trimming stripped 7 bases from V and 1 base from J, with 10 bases between. CDR1 and CDR2 (germline): SNHLY, FYNNEI. This CDR3 is built from 13 residues. CDR3 sequence: CASTGPTNTEAFF. CDR3 DNA: TGTGCCAGCACGGGTCCCACGAACACTGAAGCTTTCTTT. The entire variable domain, with the rest obtained from reference TRBV2 and TRBJ1-1, is as follows: EPEVTQTPSHQVTQMGQEVILRCVPISNHLYFYWYRQILGQKVEFLVSFYNNEISEKSEIFDDQFSVERPDGSNFTLKIRSTKLEDSAMYFCASTGPTNTEAFFGQGTRLTVV.

The chain combines TRBV2 with TRBJ2-3; possibly TRBD1 for D (5 bases). The CDR3 is made up of 13 amino acids. Germline loops: CDR1 SNHLY, CDR2 FYNNEI. The V and J ends lost 5 bases and 5 bases respectively, with 11 bases between them. The CDR3 DNA reads as TGTGCCAGCAGTAGACAGTATCGAGATACGCAGTATTTT. Translated, it gives CASSRQYRDTQYF.

This clone turned up a few times. This chain joins TRBV10-2 and TRBJ2-1; weak D call: TRBD2 (5 bases). Germline CDR1 reads WSHSY; CDR2 reads SAAADI. The CDR3 sequence is 15 residues long. The V gene lost 1 base and the J gene lost 4 bases, with 11 bases spanning the gap. The CDR3 reads CASSEWGSAYNEQFF. CDR3 in DNA: TGCGCCAGCAGTGAGTGGGGTAGCGCGTACAATGAGCAGTTCTTC.

The DNA of the CDR3 is TGTGCCAGCAGCCCCGGTGGCGGCTACACCTTC. Its protein is CASSPGGGYTF. The rearrangement uses TRBV11-2 and TRBJ1-2, with D unclear. The CDR3 consists of 11 residues. The V and J ends lost 5 bases and 8 bases respectively, with 9 bases between them. Germline lookup yields CDR1 SGHAT and CDR2 FQNNGV.

The V gene is TRBV6-5, the J gene TRBJ2-3; D gene unclear. Trimming shortened V by 0 bases and J by 2 bases, and 9 bases separated the two germline ends. The CDR3 consists of 15 residues. Germline CDR1 and CDR2: MNHEY and SVGAGI. CDR3 protein: CASSYSGGFTDTQYF. Written as DNA, the CDR3 is TGTGCCAGCAGTTACTCGGGCGGATTCACAGATACGCAGTATTTT.

The chain links TRBV19 to TRBJ1-1; no firm D call. Germline lookup yields CDR1 LNHDA and CDR2 SQIVND (reference sequence). The CDR3 has 13 amino acids. Trimming pared 7 bases from V and 5 bases from J, leaving 14 bases between. CDR3 residues: CASMNAGFTEAFF. The CDR3 DNA reads as TGTGCCAGTATGAATGCGGGGTTTACTGAAGCTTTCTTT. Looking up the rest from reference TRBV19 and TRBJ1-1 gives the full variable domain: DGGITQSPKYLFRKEGQNVTLSCEQNLNHDAMYWYRQDPGQGLRLIYYSQIVNDFQKGDIAEGYSVSREKKESFPLTVTSAQKNPTAFYLCASMNAGFTEAFFGQGTRLTVV.

This clone was seen once. The chain combines TRBV15 with TRBJ2-1; D possibly corresponds to TRBD1 (7 bases). The germline V and J ends were trimmed by 0 bases and 1 base, with 10 bases remaining between them. This CDR3 has 16 amino acids. Germline V gives CDR1 LNHNV, CDR2 YYDKDF (reference sequence). The CDR3 region has the DNA TGTGCCACCAGCAGAGATGCAGGGGGGTCCTACAATGAGCAGTTCTTC. It specifies CATSRDAGGSYNEQFF.

V is TRBV14 and J is TRBJ2-5; no clear D gene. Germline values: CDR1 SGHDN, CDR2 FVKESK. The length of the CDR3 is 15 residues. With 0 bases removed from V and 5 bases from J, the gap between germline ends came to 13 bases. CDR3 sequence (DNA): TGTGCCAGCAGCCAAGACCGGTCCCTGAAGGAGACCCAGTACTTC. Translating it yields CASSQDRSLKETQYF.

This rearrangement joins TRBV2 to TRBJ2-1, with 8 bases identical to TRBD2. The CDR3 sequence is 16 residues long. Germline values: CDR1 SNHLY, CDR2 FYNNEI. J lost 0 bases, V lost 6 bases, and 7 bases had no gene match. In nucleotides, the CDR3 is TGTGCCAGCAGCCACGGGAGGGGGGGCTCCTACAATGAGCAGTTCTTC. Its protein product is CASSHGRGGSYNEQFF.

The rearrangement uses TRBV19 and TRBJ2-1; 16 nucleotides align to TRBD2. The V and J ends lost 4 bases and 6 bases, in that order; junction bases with no gene match: 12. The CDR3 has 19 residues. Germline assignment: CDR1 LNHDA and CDR2 SQIVND (reference sequence). The CDR3 protein is CASSSATGLAGGVGNEQFF. The CDR3 DNA sequence: TGTGCCAGTAGTAGCGCAACGGGACTAGCGGGAGGGGTTGGCAATGAGCAGTTCTTC. The full variable domain, its missing parts supplied by reference TRBV19 and TRBJ2-1, is DGGITQSPKYLFRKEGQNVTLSCEQNLNHDAMYWYRQDPGQGLRLIYYSQIVNDFQKGDIAEGYSVSREKKESFPLTVTSAQKNPTAFYLCASSSATGLAGGVGNEQFFGPGTRLTVL.

J is TRBJ1-1 and V is TRBV19; a weak D match, TRBD1 (6 bases). The CDR3 sequence is 16 residues long. With 3 bases removed from V and 1 base from J, the gap between germline ends came to 15 bases. CDR1 and CDR2 from the germline V gene are LNHDA and SQIVND (reference sequence). The CDR3 reads CASSMDRGVGNTEAFF. In DNA, the CDR3 is TGTGCCAGTAGTATGGATAGGGGGGTCGGGAACACTGAAGCTTTCTTT.

V gene TRBV6-1 combines with J gene TRBJ2-1; D might be TRBD2 (6 bases). With 7 bases removed from V and 5 bases from J, the gap between germline ends came to 18 bases. The germline gives CDR1 MNHNS, CDR2 SASEGT. The CDR3 is 15 amino acids. DNA for the CDR3: TGTGCCAGCACCATGGGTAGCGGAGGTGACAATGAGCAGTTCTTC. Amino acid sequence: CASTMGSGGDNEQFF.

This chain connects TRBV30 to TRBJ2-7, with TRBD1 identical over 9 bases. CDR3 length: 16 residues. The V segment lost 0 bases and the J segment 6 bases; nucleotides outside the gene matches: 12. Germline V gene lookup returns CDR1 GTSNPN and CDR2 SVGIG (reference sequence). Written as DNA, the CDR3 is TGTGCCTGGAGTGTACTAGGGGGACAGGGAAGTATCGAGCAGTACTTC. Translating it yields CAWSVLGGQGSIEQYF.